The clone carrying this TCR beta chain has ten or more counts. Its antigen remains unknown. Germline-derived CDR1 and CDR2 are MDHEN and SYDVKM. V was clipped by 5 bases and J by 12 bases, with 11 bases between them. This CDR3 comprises 11 residues. TCR beta CDR3 regions were amplified from RNA. First-round RT-PCR with HTBI primers amplified the TCR CDR3 region. TCRdb independently ran MiXCR on the multiplex PCR reads; one entry per CDR3 protein. The sample includes about 600,000 distinct CDR3 sequences, more than 14% of them seen just once. The data stem from a study of T cells in Graves' hyperthyroidism and ophthalmopathy. Study-wide points: Researchers found most expanded thyroid clonotypes above 0.001 in blood as well. Ophthalmopathy was model-predicted a median about 7.1 months pre-onset.

Any patient presenting with uncontrolled infection, other autoimmune disease, pregnancy or lactation was left out. The V call is TRBV28, the J call TRBJ2-4; a possible D gene is TRBD2 (5 bases). This sequence was found in a woman aged 45-65 years with Graves' ophthalmopathy. Sequencing was carried out using blood. CDR3 residues: CASSIGLAQYF. CDR3 in DNA: TGTGCCAGCAGTATAGGACTGGCTCAGTACTTC.